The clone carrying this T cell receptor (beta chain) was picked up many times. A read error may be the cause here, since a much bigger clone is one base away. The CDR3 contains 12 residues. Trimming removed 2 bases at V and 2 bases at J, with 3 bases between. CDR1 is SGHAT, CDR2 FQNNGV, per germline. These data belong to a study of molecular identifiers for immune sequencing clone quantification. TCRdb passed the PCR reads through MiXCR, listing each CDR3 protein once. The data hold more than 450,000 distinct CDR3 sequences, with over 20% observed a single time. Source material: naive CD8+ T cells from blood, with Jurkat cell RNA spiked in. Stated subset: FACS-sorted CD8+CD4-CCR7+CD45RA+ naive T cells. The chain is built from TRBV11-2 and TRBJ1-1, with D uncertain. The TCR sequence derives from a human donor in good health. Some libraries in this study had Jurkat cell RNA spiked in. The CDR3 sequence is CASSLINTEAFF. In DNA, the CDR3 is TGTGCCAGCAGCTTAATAAACACTGAAGCTTTCTTT.